The T cell receptor beta chain under discussion was sequenced for a study of T cells in Graves' hyperthyroidism and ophthalmopathy. Study-wide background: Peripheral blood sampling occurred at initial diagnosis, before any treatment. Study-level points and caveats: Appearing also in blood were most of the thyroid clonotypes expanded above 0.001.

With regard to this clonotype: As yet, its antigen is unknown.

Recently diagnosed hyperthyroidism of less than 2 months' duration affected patients aged 18 to 65. Around 10 ml fresh peripheral blood yielded the PBMCs. Amplification of TCR beta CDR3 regions used RNA as the template. The TCR CDR3 first-round RT-PCR relied on the HTBI primer set. One entry per CDR3 protein results from TCRdb running MiXCR on the multiplex PCR reads. The sample holds hundreds of thousands of distinct CDR3 sequences, over 35% seen once. The CDR3 covers 15 residues. The V gene end was trimmed by 2 bases and the J gene end by 5 bases; junction bases not matched to a gene: 4. The V gene's germline CDR1 is SNHLY and CDR2 FYNNEI.

Material: blood. This sequence was found in a middle-aged woman with Graves' hyperthyroidism. The rearrangement uses TRBV2 and TRBJ1-5; 9 positions match TRBD1. DNA of the CDR3: TGTGCCAGCAGTGAAACAGGGGGCATACATCAGCCCCAGCATTTT. Encoded protein: CASSETGGIHQPQHF.